These 15 T cell receptor beta chains originate from one sample sequenced in a study of T cell changes during pregnancy in multiple sclerosis. Profiled with immunoSEQ multiplex PCR; TCRdb holds only in-frame clones, not every one. Of approximately 100,000 clones listed, roughly 92% are singletons. The material sequenced was peripheral blood, taken after pregnancy. Receptors were obtained from a female donor with multiple sclerosis, enrolled in a pregnancy study.

The chain combines TRBV5-1 with TRBJ2-1, with 10 nucleotides matching TRBD1. Looked up from germline, CDR1 is SGHRS and CDR2 is YFSETQ. The CDR3 contains 14 residues. V gave up 4 bases and J gave up 7 bases; unmatched junction bases: 5. CDR3 nucleotide sequence: TGCGCCAGCAGCGAAGGGACAGGGGCTAATGAGCAGTTCTTC. Translation gives CASSEGTGANEQFF.

This chain connects TRBV4-3 to TRBJ1-6; D is unresolved. The CDR3 loop spans 16 amino acids. The germline CDR1 and CDR2 sequences are LGHNA and YSLEER. V was shortened by 2 bases and J by 8 bases, with 16 bases between the two germline ends. CDR3 region: CASSQHRGSDHSPLHF. The CDR3 DNA reads TGCGCCAGCAGCCAACACCGCGGGTCAGACCATTCACCCCTCCACTTT.

This clone is a singleton in its sample. The V and J genes are TRBV7-3 and TRBJ2-1; unclear D gene. The CDR3 has 12 amino acids. Germline lookup yields CDR1 SGHTA and CDR2 FQGTGA. V lost 0 bases and J 12 bases, leaving 9 bases between the germline ends. The CDR3 region is CASSLTTAVQFF. For the CDR3, the DNA is TGTGCCAGCAGCTTAACAACCGCGGTGCAGTTCTTC.

The V call is TRBV25-1, the J call TRBJ2-7; TRBD2 is a possible D gene (5 bases). Germline CDR1 MGHDK, CDR2 SYGVNS. There are 13 residues in the CDR3. Trimming removed 8 bases from V and 4 bases from J, with 15 bases in between. The CDR3: CASQERRGYEQYF. CDR3 coding DNA: TGTGCCAGCCAAGAAAGACGGGGTTACGAGCAGTACTTC.

The chain recombines TRBV15 with TRBJ2-1, with TRBD1 identical over 11 bases. CDR1 and CDR2 (germline): LNHNV, YYDKDF (reference sequence). Germline trimming cut 5 bases from V and 7 bases from J; bases unmatched to any gene: 10. The CDR3 loop spans 16 amino acids. The CDR3 protein is CATSRITGQGGNEQFF. The CDR3 DNA sequence: TGTGCCACCAGCCGCATTACGGGACAGGGGGGAAATGAGCAGTTCTTC. Complete variable domain (other parts from reference TRBV15 and TRBJ2-1): DAMVIQNPRYQVTQFGKPVTLSCSQTLNHNVMYWYQQKSSQAPKLLFHYYDKDFNNEADTPDNFQSRRPNTSFCFLDIRSPGLGDTAMYLCATSRITGQGGNEQFFGPGTRLTVL.

The chain joins TRBV28 to TRBJ1-5; 12 bases are a match to TRBD1. V shed 7 bases and J 7 bases; nucleotides not matched to a gene: 2. The CDR3 has 13 amino acids. Looked up from germline, CDR1 is MDHEN and CDR2 is SYDVKM. This chain's CDR3 is CASKGQGAQPQHF. As DNA, the CDR3 is TGTGCCAGCAAGGGACAGGGGGCACAGCCCCAGCATTTT.

J is TRBJ2-3 and V is TRBV7-2; 8 positions agree with TRBD2. The V segment lost 3 bases and the J segment 1 base; nucleotides outside the gene matches: 0. Germline V gene sequence: CDR1 SGHTA, CDR2 FQGNSA. The CDR3 is 14 residues long. CDR3 sequence: CASSFSGGTDTQYF. CDR3 DNA: TGTGCCAGCAGCTTTAGCGGGGGCACAGATACGCAGTATTTT.

This sequence joins TRBV9 and TRBJ1-2; 7 bases fit TRBD1. The CDR3 runs 15 residues. After removal of 6 bases from V and 1 base from J, the junction contained 9 bases not matched to a gene. The germline CDR1 and CDR2 sequences are SGDLS and YYNGEE. DNA of the CDR3: TGTGCCAGCACAAACTCGGGACAGAGTAACTATGGCTACACCTTC. Its protein product is CASTNSGQSNYGYTF.

This chain connects TRBV11-2 to TRBJ2-7, with D unresolved. CDR1 and CDR2 (germline): SGHAT, FQNNGV. CDR3 size: 12 residues. The germline V and J ends were trimmed by 1 base and 1 base, with 2 bases remaining between them. CDR3 coding DNA: TGTGCCAGCAGCTTAGTATCCTACGAGCAGTACTTC. Amino acid sequence: CASSLVSYEQYF.

The count of this clone is one. This chain links TRBV19 with TRBJ2-4; D remains unclear. Germline-derived CDR1 and CDR2 are LNHDA and SQIVND (reference sequence). The CDR3 extends over 15 amino acids. Trimming took 2 bases from V and 3 from J, leaving 11 bases between them. The CDR3 region is CASSIRHFGKNIQYF. CDR3 bases: TGTGCCAGTAGTATAAGACATTTTGGCAAAAACATTCAGTACTTC.

V and J are TRBV6-1 and TRBJ2-7; 7 positions match TRBD1. The junction had 5 bases not matched to a gene; V was cut back by 6 bases and J by 3 bases. CDR3 length: 13 amino acids. Germline loops: CDR1 MNHNS, CDR2 SASEGT. The CDR3 sequence is CASSVDRNYEQYF. The DNA for the CDR3 is TGTGCCAGCAGCGTGGACAGGAACTACGAGCAGTACTTC.

This sequence joins TRBV12-5 and TRBJ1-1; D remains unclear. Looked up from germline, CDR1 is LGHNT and CDR2 is FRNRAP. V gave up 0 bases and J gave up 2 bases, with 10 bases separating them. CDR3 length: 15 amino acids. The CDR3 bases are TGTGCTAGTGGTTTGGTCAGGTCCGGAAACACTGAAGCTTTCTTT. This encodes CASGLVRSGNTEAFF. Full variable domain (remainder filled in from reference TRBV12-5 and TRBJ1-1): DARVTQTPRHKVTEMGQEVTMRCQPILGHNTVFWYRQTMMQGLELLAYFRNRAPLDDSGMPKDRFSAEMPDATLATLKIQPSEPRDSAVYFCASGLVRSGNTEAFFGQGTRLTVV.

In its sample, this clone was seen a few times. This rearrangement joins TRBV2 to TRBJ1-5; 7 bases map to TRBD1. V lost 7 bases, J lost 11 bases, and 17 bases stayed unmatched. Germline V gene data show CDR1 as SNHLY and CDR2 as FYNNEI. This CDR3 has 15 residues. DNA of the CDR3: TGTGCCAGCAACAGACTCCGGACAGGTATCAAATCCCAGCATTTT. It translates to CASNRLRTGIKSQHF.

The chain has TRBV6-6 and TRBJ1-2, with 7 bases matching TRBD1. V shed 10 bases and J 3 bases; nucleotides not matched to a gene: 11. CDR1 is MNHNY and CDR2 is SVGAGI in the germline V gene (reference sequence). This CDR3 is 14 amino acids long. The CDR3 DNA reads TGTGCCACCATCCCCGACAGGGCTTACTATGGCTACACCTTC. This gives the protein CATIPDRAYYGYTF.

The chain is built from TRBV19 and TRBJ2-6; the D gene is possibly TRBD1 (6 bases). Trimming shortened V by 4 bases and J by 0 bases, and 10 bases separated the two germline ends. Germline V CDR1 and CDR2: LNHDA, SQIVND (reference sequence). This CDR3 spans 16 amino acids. The CDR3 coding sequence is TGTGCCAGTAGTAAACAGGGTGGCTCTGGGGCCAACGTCCTGACTTTC. This codes for CASSKQGGSGANVLTF.